This TCR beta chain was sequenced in a study of T cells in Graves' hyperthyroidism and ophthalmopathy. The germline CDR1 and CDR2 sequences are MDHEN and SYDVKM. V dropped 5 bases and J dropped 6 bases, with 14 bases sitting between them. The CDR3 is 14 residues long. Using RNA transcripts as the source, TCR beta CDR3 regions were amplified. The HTBI primer set was used in a first-round RT-PCR of the TCR CDR3. TCRdb recomputed calls from the multiplex PCR reads with MiXCR, one row per CDR3 protein. This table has around 250,000 distinct CDR3 sequences, more than 12% appearing once. The material sequenced was blood. The chain is built from TRBV28 and TRBJ2-1, with D perhaps TRBD2 (6 bases). This TCR was sampled from a woman in her forties with Graves' hyperthyroidism that later progressed to Graves' ophthalmopathy. The CDR3 protein is CASSHGLNLNEQFF. In DNA, the CDR3 is TGTGCCAGCAGTCACGGACTAAACCTCAATGAGCAGTTCTTC.